The text below deals with one T cell receptor (beta chain). The antigen is not known. These data come from a study of CD8+ T cells in alopecia areata. Overall study findings and caveats: Mouse data revealed clearer TCR sharing than patient data did, a gap possibly tied to HLA. Across lesional scalp, and particularly alopecia totalis/universalis, clonality surpassed that of normal scalp. Normal-skin resident alphabeta T cells also appear among scalp sample sequences.

V lost 4 bases and J lost 2; bases outside the gene matches: 4. Germline V lookup: CDR1 SGHNT, CDR2 YYREEE (reference sequence). The CDR3 consists of 14 residues. RNA was extracted and reverse transcribed into cDNA as the sequencing template. TCRdb's copy holds only in-frame clones and misses some; the assay was immunoSEQ multiplex PCR. Of approximately 150,000 clones in the sample, about 60% are singletons; the top ten hold 4.5% to 5%. V usage is TRBV5-4 and J usage is TRBJ2-3; 7 bases line up with TRBD2. Sequencing was done on a sample of CD4+ T cells sorted from blood. This clonotype was obtained from a human donor in good health. CDR3 protein: CASSPGGDTDTQYF. The CDR3 DNA is TGTGCCAGCAGCCCTGGGGGGGACACAGATACGCAGTATTTT.